These 4 T cell receptor beta chains originate from one sample sequenced in a study of shared clonotypes between healthy human individuals. The data were produced by immunoSEQ multiplex PCR, yet TCRdb's version contains in-frame clones alone and is incomplete. The data show around 2,000,000 clones, approximately 94% seen once. Terminally differentiated effector memory CD45RA+ cells were left out of the naive CD8 fraction, which was CD45RO-negative and positively selected for CCR7. Sequenced material: naive CD8+ T cells sorted from blood. Every receptor here comes from a man aged 18 to 35 in good health.

This clone was recorded a few times. This chain uses TRBV27 with TRBJ1-6; 8 bases match TRBD1. CDR1 MNHEY and CDR2 SMNVEV come from the germline V gene (reference sequence). This CDR3 comprises 16 residues. V gave up 5 bases and J gave up 9 bases; unmatched junction bases: 12. This CDR3 is CASSPSQGDLGSPLHF. The CDR3 nucleotides read TGTGCCAGCAGTCCATCACAGGGGGATCTCGGTTCACCCCTCCACTTT.

The chain employs TRBV9 and TRBJ2-1, with TRBD2 matching 14 bases. Germline assignment: CDR1 SGDLS and CDR2 YYNGEE. J was trimmed by 4 bases and V by 4 bases; bases with no gene match: 4. There are 16 residues in the CDR3. The CDR3 reads CASSPRTSGGYNEQFF. CDR3 DNA: TGTGCCAGCAGCCCAAGGACTAGCGGGGGGTACAATGAGCAGTTCTTC. Full variable domain (rest looked up from reference TRBV9 and TRBJ2-1): DSGVTQTPKHLITATGQRVTLRCSPRSGDLSVYWYQQSLDQGLQFLIQYYNGEERAKGNILERFSAQQFPDLHSELNLSSLELGDSALYFCASSPRTSGGYNEQFFGPGTRLTVL.

The J gene is TRBJ2-7, the V gene TRBV5-1; no clear D gene. Germline lookup yields CDR1 SGHRS and CDR2 YFSETQ. V lost 2 bases and J lost 0, with 12 bases in between. The CDR3 extends over 15 amino acids. CDR3 sequence reads: CASSFLTDFSYEQYF. CDR3 in DNA: TGCGCCAGCAGCTTTCTAACAGACTTCTCCTACGAGCAGTACTTC. Complete variable domain (other parts from reference TRBV5-1 and TRBJ2-7): KAGVTQTPRYLIKTRGQQVTLSCSPISGHRSVSWYQQTPGQGLQFLFEYFSETQRNKGNFPGRFSGRQFSNSRSEMNVSTLELGDSALYLCASSFLTDFSYEQYFGPGTRLTVT.

The chain links TRBV4-1 to TRBJ2-3; tentatively, D is TRBD1 (5 bases). Germline V gene lookup returns CDR1 MGHRA and CDR2 YSYEKL. Deletions cut 0 bases from V and 6 bases from J, with 13 bases between. The CDR3 consists of 15 residues. The CDR3 region has the DNA TGCGCCAGCAGCCAAGAGCCAGGGATGAGGGATACGCAGTATTTT. Translated, it gives CASSQEPGMRDTQYF.